Listed below are T cell receptor beta chains from one sample, sequenced in a study of Tregs in tolerant kidney transplant recipients. The protocol was immunoSEQ multiplex PCR, while the TCRdb copy is restricted to in-frame clones and leaves out a portion. Of 70,000 to 95,000 clones in the sample, around 90% were seen once. This specimen was Tregs from blood, taken before the transplant. These receptors all stem from a human donor who received a combined kidney and bone marrow transplant. The CDR3 runs from the conserved cysteine through the conserved F or W. D genes are given only for firm matches. Some rows mark clone size as missing; the rest say once, few, many or name a class of expanded clone.

size: NA; D: NA; J: TRBJ1-3; V: TRBV7-2; length: 16; DNA: TGTGCCAGCAGCTTATCTAATCTGGGCTCTGGAAACACCATATATTTT; CDR3: CASSLSNLGSGNTIYF
size: once; D: NA; J: TRBJ1-1; V: TRBV11-2; length: 12; DNA: TGTGCCAGCAGCGCAGGGACCGCTGAAGCTTTCTTT; CDR3: CASSAGTAEAFF
size: NA; D: TRBD2; J: TRBJ2-1; V: TRBV11-3; length: 15; DNA: TGTGCCAGCAGCTTAGGCGGGAGGGCCGAGAATGAGCAGTTCTTC; CDR3: CASSLGGRAENEQFF
size: few; D: NA; J: TRBJ1-5; V: TRBV27; length: 16; DNA: TGTGCCAGCAGGCGGACACCTCCTGTGAGCAATCAGCCCCAGCATTTT; CDR3: CASRRTPPVSNQPQHF
size: NA; D: NA; J: TRBJ2-6; V: TRBV27; length: 15; DNA: TGTGCCAGCACCGCCTGGGGGGCTGGGGCCAACGTCCTGACTTTC; CDR3: CASTAWGAGANVLTF
size: NA; D: TRBD1; J: TRBJ2-7; V: TRBV11-2; length: 16; DNA: TGTGCCAGCAGCTTAGTCCAGACAGGGGAGCGGCGCGAGCAGTACTTC; CDR3: CASSLVQTGERREQYF
size: NA; D: NA; J: TRBJ1-2; V: TRBV30; length: 14; DNA: TGTGCCTGGAGGATCGCGCTTACAGGGAATGGCTACACCTTC; CDR3: CAWRIALTGNGYTF
size: NA; D: NA; J: TRBJ2-5; V: TRBV6-1; length: 13; DNA: TGTGCCAGTAGACGATCCCGACCAGAGACCCAGTACTTC; CDR3: CASRRSRPETQYF
size: NA; D: TRBD1; J: TRBJ1-5; V: TRBV30; length: 13; DNA: TGTGCCTGTAGCAGGGGGCAGGATCAGCCCCAGCATTTT; CDR3: CACSRGQDQPQHF
size: NA; D: TRBD1; J: TRBJ1-6; V: TRBV15; length: 14; DNA: TGTGCCACTAATCAGAACAGGGGATCATCACCCCTCCACTTT; CDR3: CATNQNRGSSPLHF
size: NA; D: TRBD2; J: TRBJ2-3; V: TRBV9; length: 16; DNA: TGTGCCAGCAGCGTAGCGACTAGCGGGAACGCAGATACGCAGTATTTT; CDR3: CASSVATSGNADTQYF
size: NA; D: NA; J: TRBJ2-1; V: TRBV4-1; length: 16; DNA: TGCGCCAGCAGCCAAGATGTCAGCGGGCTTAACAATGAGCAGTTCTTC; CDR3: CASSQDVSGLNNEQFF
size: NA; D: TRBD2; J: TRBJ2-1; V: TRBV2; length: 16; DNA: TGTGCCAGCAGCGCCCGGACTAGCGGTATTTACAATGAGCAGTTCTTC; CDR3: CASSARTSGIYNEQFF
size: once; D: TRBD2; J: TRBJ2-1; V: TRBV28; length: 15; DNA: TGTGCCAGCAGTTTATTGTCGGGAGGTTCGAATGAGCAGTTCTTC; CDR3: CASSLLSGGSNEQFF
size: NA; D: NA; J: TRBJ1-1; V: TRBV2; length: 17; DNA: TGTGCCAGCAGACCAGACAGACCGAACAAGGTGAACACTGAAGCTTTCTTT; CDR3: CASRPDRPNKVNTEAFF
size: NA; D: TRBD2; J: TRBJ2-2; V: TRBV11-3; length: 17; DNA: TGTGCCAGCAGCCTCCGACTAGCGGGAGCTCGGACCGGGGAGCTGTTTTTT; CDR3: CASSLRLAGARTGELFF
size: NA; D: NA; J: TRBJ2-5; V: TRBV5-4; length: 14; DNA: TGTGCCAGCAGCCCTCGTGCCGGACCCCTAACCCAGTACTTC; CDR3: CASSPRAGPLTQYF
size: NA; D: NA; J: TRBJ2-1; V: TRBV28; length: 14; DNA: TGTGCCAGCAAATTAGGGGGTTCCTACAATGAGCAGTTCTTC; CDR3: CASKLGGSYNEQFF
size: NA; D: NA; J: TRBJ1-4; V: TRBV29-1; length: 14; DNA: TGCAGCGTGCCCGAGAGCAGTACTAATGAAAAACTGTTTTTT; CDR3: CSVPESSTNEKLFF
size: NA; D: TRBD2; J: TRBJ2-5; V: TRBV5-1; length: 15; DNA: TGCGCCAGCAGCCCAGGGACTAGCGGGAGCGGGACCCAGTACTTC; CDR3: CASSPGTSGSGTQYF
size: NA; D: TRBD2; J: TRBJ2-3; V: TRBV2; length: 18; DNA: TGTGCCAGCAGAGCTCTCGCGACTAGCGGGAGTAGCACAGATACGCAGTATTTT; CDR3: CASRALATSGSSTDTQYF
size: NA; D: TRBD2; J: TRBJ2-7; V: TRBV5-1; length: 15; DNA: TGCGCCAGCAGTTCTAGCGGGGCGACGTCAGGCGAGCAGTACTTC; CDR3: CASSSSGATSGEQYF
size: once; D: NA; J: TRBJ1-4; V: TRBV7-3; length: 14; DNA: TGTGCCAGCAGCTTACTCAGGGGAATTGAAAAACTGTTTTTT; CDR3: CASSLLRGIEKLFF
size: NA; D: TRBD2; J: TRBJ2-7; V: TRBV7-9; length: 16; DNA: TGTGCCAGCAGCCCTGGGACTAGCGGGAGGGACTACGAGCAGTACTTC; CDR3: CASSPGTSGRDYEQYF
size: once; D: NA; J: TRBJ2-7; V: TRBV7-2; length: 15; DNA: TGTGCCAGCAGCTTTGGGGGCGGGAGCTCCTACGAGCAGTACTTC; CDR3: CASSFGGGSSYEQYF
size: NA; D: NA; J: TRBJ2-6; V: TRBV5-1; length: 14; DNA: TGCGCCAGCAGCTTAGAGTCTGGGGCCAACGTCCTGACTTTC; CDR3: CASSLESGANVLTF
size: NA; D: NA; J: TRBJ1-2; V: TRBV28; length: 16; DNA: TGTGCCAGCAGTTCCACCGGGACCCCGAGGGCCTATGGCTACACCTTC; CDR3: CASSSTGTPRAYGYTF
size: NA; D: TRBD2; J: TRBJ2-7; V: TRBV9; length: 18; DNA: TGTGCCAGCAGCAAACATCCCGGGACTAGCGGGGGCTCCTACGAGCAGTACTTC; CDR3: CASSKHPGTSGGSYEQYF
size: NA; D: NA; J: TRBJ2-5; V: TRBV11-2; length: 11; DNA: TGTGCCAGCAGCTTAGGGGGGGTTCAGTACTTC; CDR3: CASSLGGVQYF
size: NA; D: NA; J: TRBJ1-1; V: TRBV10-3; length: 15; DNA: TGTGCCATCACTCCGGGCCTACAAAGGGACACTGAAGCTTTCTTT; CDR3: CAITPGLQRDTEAFF
size: NA; D: NA; J: TRBJ1-1; V: TRBV7-3; length: 13; DNA: TGTGCCAGCAGCCGACAGAAGAACACTGAAGCTTTCTTT; CDR3: CASSRQKNTEAFF
size: NA; D: NA; J: TRBJ2-1; V: TRBV11-3; length: 13; DNA: TGTGCCAGCAGCTTAGGACTCCACAATGAGCAGTTCTTC; CDR3: CASSLGLHNEQFF
size: NA; D: NA; J: TRBJ2-7; V: TRBV6-1; length: 14; DNA: TGTGCCAGCAAGGAGGACAGACTTACCTACGAGCAGTACTTC; CDR3: CASKEDRLTYEQYF
size: NA; D: NA; J: TRBJ2-7; V: TRBV10-3; length: 12; DNA: TGTGCCATCAGTGAGGATTGGGTGGAGCAGTACTTC; CDR3: CAISEDWVEQYF
size: NA; D: NA; J: TRBJ1-5; V: TRBV4-2; length: 15; DNA: TGTGCCAGCAGCCAAGATCTGCAGACAAATCAGCCCCAGCATTTT; CDR3: CASSQDLQTNQPQHF
size: NA; D: NA; J: TRBJ1-5; V: TRBV5-6; length: 12; DNA: TGTGCCAGCAGCTTCAGGGATCAGCCCCAGCATTTT; CDR3: CASSFRDQPQHF
size: NA; D: TRBD2; J: TRBJ2-1; V: TRBV27; length: 13; DNA: TGTGCCAGCAATCTAGCGGGAGCTTATGAGCAGTTCTTC; CDR3: CASNLAGAYEQFF
size: once; D: NA; J: TRBJ1-2; V: TRBV30; length: 13; DNA: TGTGCCTGGAGTGGGGACATACTCTATGGCTACACCTTC; CDR3: CAWSGDILYGYTF
size: NA; D: NA; J: TRBJ1-5; V: TRBV7-4; length: 16; DNA: TGTGCCAGCAGCTTAGGATCGGGGCAGAACAATCAGCCCCAGCATTTT; CDR3: CASSLGSGQNNQPQHF
size: NA; D: TRBD2; J: TRBJ2-2; V: TRBV7-2; length: 17; DNA: TGTGCCAGCAGCTTAGCGAGTCTAGCGGGAGTCACCGGGGAGCTGTTTTTT; CDR3: CASSLASLAGVTGELFF
size: NA; D: NA; J: TRBJ2-5; V: TRBV7-2; length: 12; DNA: TGTGCCAGCAGCTTAACTTTGGGGACCCAGTACTTC; CDR3: CASSLTLGTQYF
size: NA; D: NA; J: TRBJ2-3; V: TRBV11-3; length: 15; DNA: TGTGCCAGCAGCTTAGGACCGTTAAGCACAGATACGCAGTATTTT; CDR3: CASSLGPLSTDTQYF
size: NA; D: NA; J: TRBJ2-7; V: TRBV2; length: 12; DNA: TGTGCCAGCAGTGTACTAAATTACGAGCAGTACTTC; CDR3: CASSVLNYEQYF
size: few; D: NA; J: TRBJ1-4; V: TRBV7-9; length: 14; DNA: TGTGCCAGTTCCCTAGCAGGGTATAATGAAAAACTGTTTTTT; CDR3: CASSLAGYNEKLFF
size: NA; D: TRBD1; J: TRBJ1-1; V: TRBV10-3; length: 14; DNA: TGTGCCATCAGTTCGGACAGGGGGAACACTGAAGCTTTCTTT; CDR3: CAISSDRGNTEAFF
size: NA; D: NA; J: TRBJ2-2; V: TRBV18; length: 14; DNA: TGTGCCAGCTCACCGACTGCAGGGGCCGGGGAGCTGTTTTTT; CDR3: CASSPTAGAGELFF
size: NA; D: NA; J: TRBJ2-1; V: TRBV27; length: 13; DNA: TGTGCCAGCAAAGGCGGGCCCTACAATGAGCAGTTCTTC; CDR3: CASKGGPYNEQFF
size: NA; D: TRBD2; J: TRBJ2-1; V: TRBV28; length: 15; DNA: TGTGCCAGCAGTCCGACTAGCGGGAATGGCAATGAGCAGTTCTTC; CDR3: CASSPTSGNGNEQFF
size: NA; D: TRBD1; J: TRBJ1-1; V: TRBV9; length: 15; DNA: TGTGCCAGCAGCGTCTCCGGGACAGGGGACACTGAAGCTTTCTTT; CDR3: CASSVSGTGDTEAFF
size: NA; D: NA; J: TRBJ2-5; V: TRBV5-1; length: 15; DNA: TGCGCCAGCAGCTTGGGAGGGGTAGATGGAGAGACCCAGTACTTC; CDR3: CASSLGGVDGETQYF
size: NA; D: TRBD2; J: TRBJ2-4; V: TRBV7-2; length: 16; DNA: TGTGCCAGCAGTTTATTTAGCGGGGGGGCCAAAAACATTCAGTACTTC; CDR3: CASSLFSGGAKNIQYF
size: NA; D: NA; J: TRBJ1-5; V: TRBV28; length: 15; DNA: TGTGCCAGCAGTTTGCCGAGAAATAGCAATCAGCCCCAGCATTTT; CDR3: CASSLPRNSNQPQHF